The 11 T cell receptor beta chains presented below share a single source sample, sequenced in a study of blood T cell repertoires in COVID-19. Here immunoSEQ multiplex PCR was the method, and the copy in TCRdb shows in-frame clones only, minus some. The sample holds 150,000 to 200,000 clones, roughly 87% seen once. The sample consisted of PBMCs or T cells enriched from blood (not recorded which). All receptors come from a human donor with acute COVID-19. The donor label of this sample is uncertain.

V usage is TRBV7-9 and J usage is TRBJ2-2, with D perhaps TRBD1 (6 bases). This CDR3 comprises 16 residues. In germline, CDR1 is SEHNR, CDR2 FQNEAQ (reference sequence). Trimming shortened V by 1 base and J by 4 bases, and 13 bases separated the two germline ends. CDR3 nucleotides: TGTGCCAGCAGCTTAGGCCAGTGGACAGTCACCGGGGAGCTGTTTTTT. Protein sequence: CASSLGQWTVTGELFF.

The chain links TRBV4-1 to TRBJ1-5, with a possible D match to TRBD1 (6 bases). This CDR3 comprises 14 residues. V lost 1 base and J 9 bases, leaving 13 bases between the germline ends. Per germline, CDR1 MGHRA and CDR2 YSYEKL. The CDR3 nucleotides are TGCGCCAGCAGCCAAGGACAGGATATCAGGCCCCAGCATTTT. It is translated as CASSQGQDIRPQHF.

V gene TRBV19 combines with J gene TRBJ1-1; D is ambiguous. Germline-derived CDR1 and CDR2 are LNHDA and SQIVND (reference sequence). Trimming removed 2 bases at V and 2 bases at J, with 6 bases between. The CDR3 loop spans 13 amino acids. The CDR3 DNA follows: TGTGCCAGTAGTATACGGGGTAACACTGAAGCTTTCTTT. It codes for CASSIRGNTEAFF.

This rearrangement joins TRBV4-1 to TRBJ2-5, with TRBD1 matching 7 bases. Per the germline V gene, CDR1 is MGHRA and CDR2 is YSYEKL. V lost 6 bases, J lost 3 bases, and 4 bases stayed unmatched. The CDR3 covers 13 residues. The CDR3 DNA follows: TGCGCCAGCAGTCGTGGGACAGAAGAGACCCAGTACTTC. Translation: CASSRGTEETQYF.

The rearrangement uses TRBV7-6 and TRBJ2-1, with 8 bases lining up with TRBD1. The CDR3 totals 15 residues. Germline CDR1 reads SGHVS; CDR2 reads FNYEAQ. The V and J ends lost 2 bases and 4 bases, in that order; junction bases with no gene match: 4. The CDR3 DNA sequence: TGTGCCAGCAGCTTATTAGGGACAGGTTACAATGAGCAGTTCTTC. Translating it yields CASSLLGTGYNEQFF. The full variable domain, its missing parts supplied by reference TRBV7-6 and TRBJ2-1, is GAGVSQSPRYKVTKRGQDVALRCDPISGHVSLYWYRQALGQGPEFLTYFNYEAQQDKSGLPNDRFSAERPEGSISTLTIQRTEQRDSAMYRCASSLLGTGYNEQFFGPGTRLTVL.

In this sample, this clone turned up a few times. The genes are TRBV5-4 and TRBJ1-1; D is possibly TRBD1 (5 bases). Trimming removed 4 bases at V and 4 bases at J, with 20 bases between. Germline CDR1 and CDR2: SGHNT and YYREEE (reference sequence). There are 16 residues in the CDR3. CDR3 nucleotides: TGTGCCAGCAGCATCTTGGGGGGTTCGGTGCGCACTGAAGCTTTCTTT. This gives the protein CASSILGGSVRTEAFF.

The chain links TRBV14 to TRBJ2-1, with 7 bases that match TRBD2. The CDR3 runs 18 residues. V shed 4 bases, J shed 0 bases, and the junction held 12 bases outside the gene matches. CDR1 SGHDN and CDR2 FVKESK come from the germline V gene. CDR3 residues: CASSPLTSGEPSYNEQFF. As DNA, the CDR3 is TGTGCCAGCAGCCCGCTAACCAGCGGGGAGCCCTCCTACAATGAGCAGTTCTTC.

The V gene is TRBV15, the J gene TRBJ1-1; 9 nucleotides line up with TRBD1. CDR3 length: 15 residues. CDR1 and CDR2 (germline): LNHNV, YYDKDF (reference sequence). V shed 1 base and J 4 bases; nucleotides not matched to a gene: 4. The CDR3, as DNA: TGTGCCACCAGCAGAGGCGGGACAGGGACCACTGAAGCTTTCTTT. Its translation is CATSRGGTGTTEAFF.

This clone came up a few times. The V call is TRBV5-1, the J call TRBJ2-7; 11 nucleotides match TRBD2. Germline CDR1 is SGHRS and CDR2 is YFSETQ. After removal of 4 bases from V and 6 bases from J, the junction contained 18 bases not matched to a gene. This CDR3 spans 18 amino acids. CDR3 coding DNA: TGCGCCAGCAGCGCGGGACTAGCGGCGTCCCCTACATTCCTCGAGCAGTACTTC. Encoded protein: CASSAGLAASPTFLEQYF. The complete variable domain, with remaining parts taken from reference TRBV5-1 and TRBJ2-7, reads KAGVTQTPRYLIKTRGQQVTLSCSPISGHRSVSWYQQTPGQGLQFLFEYFSETQRNKGNFPGRFSGRQFSNSRSEMNVSTLELGDSALYLCASSAGLAASPTFLEQYFGPGTRLTVT.

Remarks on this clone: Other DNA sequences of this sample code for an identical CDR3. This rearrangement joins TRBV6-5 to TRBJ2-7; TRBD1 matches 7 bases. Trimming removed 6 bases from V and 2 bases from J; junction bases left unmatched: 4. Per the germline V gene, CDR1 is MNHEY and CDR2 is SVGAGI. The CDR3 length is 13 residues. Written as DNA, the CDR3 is TGTGCCAGCAGCCGGACAGGTACCTACGAGCAGTACTTC. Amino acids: CASSRTGTYEQYF.

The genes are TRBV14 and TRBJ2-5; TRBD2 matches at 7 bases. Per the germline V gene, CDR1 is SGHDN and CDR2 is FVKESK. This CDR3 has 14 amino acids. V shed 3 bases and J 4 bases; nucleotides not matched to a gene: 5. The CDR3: CASSQGGVRETQYF. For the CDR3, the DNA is TGTGCCAGCAGCCAGGGGGGGGTCCGAGAGACCCAGTACTTC.